The following is a T cell receptor (beta chain) sequence with its context. TCRdb fed the PCR reads into MiXCR, producing one record per CDR3 protein. This sample has approximately 4,900 distinct CDR3 sequences, with almost 60% found just once. The data were obtained in a study of CD4 and CD8 cells across lung adenocarcinoma regions. The CDR3 is 14 residues long. Sequencing was carried out using CD4+ T cells from the center of a lung tumor. This chain uses TRBV12-3 or TRBV12-4 with TRBJ2-1; possibly TRBD2 for D (5 bases). The tail of the sequence fits TRBJ2-5 better, so the J call may be wrong. The receptor was isolated from a male donor with lung adenocarcinoma. The CD4 and CD8 labels of this study may be unreliable. The CDR3 reads CASSFLLEGETQYF. The DNA for the CDR3 is TGTGCCAGCAGTTTTCTACTAGAAGGGGAGACCCAGTACTTC.